These 22 T cell receptor beta chains share one sample of origin, sequenced in a study of blood T cell repertoires in COVID-19. Generated by immunoSEQ multiplex PCR, the TCRdb table keeps only in-frame clones and is missing some. Of about 190,000 clones in the sample, over 70% were seen once. What was sequenced was peripheral blood. These receptor sequences come from a man aged 50 to 60 with active or convalescent COVID-19.

The rearrangement uses TRBV20-1 and TRBJ2-7, with TRBD1 identical over 8 bases. Unmatched junction bases numbered 6, after V lost 3 bases and J lost 2 bases. There are 14 residues in the CDR3. Looked up from germline, CDR1 is DFQATT and CDR2 is SNEGSKA (reference sequence). The chain's CDR3 is CSASNRRGPYEQYF. The CDR3 bases are TGCAGTGCTAGTAACCGCAGGGGGCCCTACGAGCAGTACTTC.

This chain joins TRBV2 and TRBJ1-4, with 10 bases identical to TRBD1. Germline CDR1 SNHLY, CDR2 FYNNEI. Trimming at V came to 6 bases and at J to 2 bases, leaving 3 bases not matched to a gene. The CDR3 consists of 15 residues. The CDR3 nucleotides read TGTGCCAGCAGGAGACAGGGGGCGACTAATGAAAAACTGTTTTTT. Amino acids: CASRRQGATNEKLFF. Full variable domain (rest looked up from reference TRBV2 and TRBJ1-4): EPEVTQTPSHQVTQMGQEVILRCVPISNHLYFYWYRQILGQKVEFLVSFYNNEISEKSEIFDDQFSVERPDGSNFTLKIRSTKLEDSAMYFCASRRQGATNEKLFFGSGTQLSVL.

The chain is built from TRBV19 and TRBJ1-5; D is unclear. V lost 6 bases and J 4 bases, leaving 19 bases between the germline ends. Germline assignment: CDR1 LNHDA and CDR2 SQIVND (reference sequence). The CDR3 covers 16 residues. CDR3 DNA sequence: TGTGCCAGTAGCTCCGGTCCAAGATCACTTAATCAGCCCCAGCATTTT. It is translated as CASSSGPRSLNQPQHF.

This clone was seen once. The chain recombines TRBV5-1 with TRBJ2-1; the match to TRBD2 covers 12 bases. CDR3 size: 16 residues. Germline V gives CDR1 SGHRS, CDR2 YFSETQ. V lost 3 bases and J lost 6; bases outside the gene matches: 7. CDR3 DNA sequence: TGCGCCAGCAGCTGGAGGACTAGCGGGGAGATCAATGAGCAGTTCTTC. This codes for CASSWRTSGEINEQFF.

The chain employs TRBV12-3 or TRBV12-4 and TRBJ2-1; D is possibly TRBD2 (8 bases). The CDR3 contains 13 residues. Deletions cut 11 bases from V and 8 bases from J, with 19 bases between. The CDR3 DNA follows: TGTGCCGGGGGACAGCGGGAGAGGGATGAGCAGTTCTTC. Protein sequence: CAGGQRERDEQFF.

The chain carries TRBV12-3 or TRBV12-4 and TRBJ2-7, with 7 bases that match TRBD1. This CDR3 has 13 amino acids. After removal of 4 bases from V and 5 bases from J, the junction contained 5 bases not matched to a gene. The CDR3: CASSSSRGNEQYF. The CDR3 DNA follows: TGTGCCAGCAGTTCCTCCAGGGGGAACGAGCAGTACTTC.

The rearrangement links TRBV19 to TRBJ1-1; 7 bases align to TRBD1. The CDR3 covers 15 residues. Germline assignment: CDR1 LNHDA and CDR2 SQIVND (reference sequence). The junction had 6 bases not matched to a gene; V was cut back by 4 bases and J by 1 base. The CDR3 DNA reads as TGTGCCAGTAGTAAATCAGCAGGGGGGAACACTGAAGCTTTCTTT. Protein product: CASSKSAGGNTEAFF.

The V gene is TRBV27, the J gene TRBJ2-7, with D perhaps TRBD2 (6 bases). This CDR3 region has 15 residues. With 5 bases removed from V and 5 bases from J, the gap between germline ends came to 19 bases. CDR1 and CDR2 (germline): MNHEY, SMNVEV (reference sequence). The CDR3 loop reads CASSPRPRRGDEQYF. In DNA form, the CDR3 reads TGTGCCAGCAGTCCTCGACCCAGGCGGGGCGACGAGCAGTACTTC.

V gene TRBV14 combines with J gene TRBJ2-1; D might be TRBD1 (5 bases). The CDR3 is 17 amino acids. Trimming stripped 0 bases from V and 8 bases from J, with 20 bases between. In germline, CDR1 is SGHDN, CDR2 FVKESK. CDR3 DNA sequence: TGTGCCAGCAGCCAAGATTCCGCGGCTAGGGGATTACATGAGCAGTTCTTC. It encodes CASSQDSAARGLHEQFF.

The CDR3 sequence: CASSWGQGGEQYF. CDR3 in DNA: TGTGCCAGCAGCTGGGGACAGGGGGGCGAGCAGTACTTC. J is TRBJ2-7 and V is TRBV11-2; 11 bases agree with TRBD1. The germline V gene has CDR1 SGHAT and CDR2 FQNNGV. Trimming at V came to 4 bases and at J to 6 bases, leaving 2 bases not matched to a gene. This CDR3 has 13 residues.

V is TRBV28 and J is TRBJ1-6, with 8 bases fitting TRBD1. In germline, CDR1 is MDHEN, CDR2 SYDVKM. This CDR3 is built from 15 residues. Trimming at V came to 4 bases and at J to 6 bases, leaving 5 bases not matched to a gene. The CDR3 is CASSYKDRANSPLHF. CDR3 DNA: TGTGCCAGCAGTTACAAGGACAGGGCTAATTCACCCCTCCACTTT.

This clone was recorded once. The V call is TRBV10-3, the J call TRBJ1-3; a weak D match, TRBD1 (5 bases). Germline V gene lookup returns CDR1 ENHRY and CDR2 SYGVKD. The CDR3 consists of 17 residues. Trimming took off 0 bases at V and 0 bases at J, with 12 bases between the two ends. Here the CDR3 reads CAISESGTDSSGNTIYF. CDR3 nucleotides: TGTGCCATCAGTGAGTCAGGCACAGACAGCTCTGGAAACACCATATATTTT.

This clone appeared a few times. The rearrangement links TRBV7-2 to TRBJ1-2, with D tentatively TRBD1 (5 bases). V lost 1 base, J lost 3 bases, and 9 bases lay in between. CDR3 length: 14 residues. The germline gives CDR1 SGHTA, CDR2 FQGNSA. In nucleotides, the CDR3 is TGTGCCAGCAGCTTAGGGTCGGGGGACTATGGCTACACCTTC. This gives the protein CASSLGSGDYGYTF.

Note on this clone: At the DNA level, this CDR3 is encoded by other sequences in the same sample as well. This chain joins TRBV18 and TRBJ1-1; 8 nucleotides line up with TRBD1. The CDR3 is 15 residues long. With 3 bases clipped from V and 0 bases from J, the junction kept 3 bases outside the gene matches. Germline CDR1 reads KGHSH; CDR2 reads LQKENI. DNA of the CDR3: TGTGCCAGCTCACCGCGACAGGGGATGAACACTGAAGCTTTCTTT. Protein sequence: CASSPRQGMNTEAFF.

The chain links TRBV7-6 to TRBJ1-6, with a weak D call TRBD1 (5 bases). V lost 1 base and J lost 4, with 8 bases in between. Germline CDR1 is SGHVS and CDR2 is FNYEAQ. The CDR3 totals 15 residues. This chain's CDR3 is CASSLVGHYNSPLHF. CDR3 DNA: TGTGCCAGCAGCTTAGTAGGACATTATAATTCACCCCTCCACTTT.

This clone was recorded once. The V and J genes are TRBV24-1 and TRBJ2-2, with 7 nucleotides matching TRBD1. Per germline, CDR1 KGHDR and CDR2 SFDVKD. The CDR3 is made up of 16 amino acids. V lost 5 bases, J lost 1 base, and 6 bases stayed unmatched. CDR3 DNA sequence: TGTGCCACCAGTGGGACACGGGACAGGAACACCGGGGAGCTGTTTTTT. Amino acids: CATSGTRDRNTGELFF.

V and J are TRBV30 and TRBJ1-2; 9 nucleotides agree with TRBD1. Unmatched junction bases numbered 2, after V lost 1 base and J lost 11 bases. CDR1 GTSNPN and CDR2 SVGIG come from the germline V gene (reference sequence). This CDR3 has 11 amino acids. The CDR3 DNA reads as TGTGCCTGGAGTGGACAGGGGGGATACACCTTC. Protein product: CAWSGQGGYTF.

There are a few counts of this clone. The rearrangement uses TRBV6-5 and TRBJ1-2, with TRBD1 identical over 10 bases. Germline CDR1 MNHEY, CDR2 SVGAGI. J lost 2 bases, V lost 6 bases, and 3 bases had no gene match. The CDR3 sequence is 14 residues long. The CDR3 DNA reads as TGTGCCAGCAGCCGGGACAGGGGAAACTATGGCTACACCTTC. Its translation is CASSRDRGNYGYTF.

The rearrangement joins TRBV2 to TRBJ2-7, with a weak D call TRBD2 (5 bases). CDR3 length: 14 amino acids. Germline lookup yields CDR1 SNHLY and CDR2 FYNNEI. Trimming stripped 4 bases from V and 2 bases from J, with 12 bases between. The CDR3 DNA reads as TGTGCCAGCAGTGCGGGAATCCCACCCTACGAGCAGTACTTC. Its translation is CASSAGIPPYEQYF.

This clone was counted a few times. The chain uses TRBV28 and TRBJ1-5; D uncertain. The germline V and J ends were trimmed by 3 bases and 3 bases, with 12 bases remaining between them. Per the germline V gene, CDR1 is MDHEN and CDR2 is SYDVKM. This CDR3 contains 15 residues. The CDR3 reads CASSLDLEDNQPQHF. CDR3 in DNA: TGTGCCAGCAGTTTGGACTTGGAGGACAATCAGCCCCAGCATTTT.

The rearrangement joins TRBV30 to TRBJ1-1, with D unresolved. Germline V gene data show CDR1 as GTSNPN and CDR2 as SVGIG (reference sequence). This CDR3 is 13 amino acids long. V gave up 2 bases and J gave up 1 base, with 8 bases separating them. CDR3 amino acids: CAWSHGGNTEAFF. The CDR3 nucleotides read TGTGCCTGGAGTCACGGCGGGAACACTGAAGCTTTCTTT. Together with reference TRBV30 and TRBJ1-1, the CDR3 gives the full variable domain: SQTIHQWPATLVQPVGSPLSLECTVEGTSNPNLYWYRQAAGRGLQLLFYSVGIGQISSEVPQNLSASRPQDRQFILSSKKLLLSDSGFYLCAWSHGGNTEAFFGQGTRLTVV.

The V and J genes are TRBV19 and TRBJ1-4; D perhaps matches TRBD1 (6 bases). This CDR3 contains 14 residues. CDR1 is LNHDA, CDR2 SQIVND, per germline (reference sequence). The V end lost 6 bases, the J end lost 5 bases, and 13 bases lay between the germline ends. The CDR3 coding sequence is TGTGCCAGTAGCGGGGGGCAGGGAAATGAAAAACTGTTTTTT. Translated, it gives CASSGGQGNEKLFF.